The TCR beta chain under discussion was sequenced for a study of blood T cell repertoires in COVID-19. Study-wide background: Cohort 3 donors were reported recovered after two negative PCRs, clearance, or symptom resolution.

Repertoires were generated with immunoSEQ multiplex PCR, while TCRdb's copy carries only in-frame clones and drops some. The sample has approximately 250,000 clones, around 90% seen once. CDR1 is MNHEY, CDR2 SVGAGI, per germline. The CDR3 loop spans 15 amino acids. After removal of 6 bases from V and 1 base from J, the junction contained 2 bases not matched to a gene. The V call is TRBV6-5, the J call TRBJ1-3; 11 bases are shared with TRBD1. The receptor was isolated from a woman aged 55-69 years in a cohort exposed to, infected with or recovered from COVID-19 (not recorded which). The specimen was PBMCs or T cells enriched from blood (not recorded which). CDR3 DNA sequence: TGTGCCAGCAGGGGGACAGGGGGGTCTGGAAACACCATATATTTT. Amino acid sequence: CASRGTGGSGNTIYF.